What follows is one TCR beta chain and its context. The antigen is unknown. This sample was taken from a study of T-cell memory formation after mild COVID-19. Findings of the study overall: Clones shrinking from day 15 to 85 showed even CD4/CD8 mixes; later expanders tilted CD4+.

In TCRdb, the 5' RACE reads were re-called with MiXCR into one record per CDR3 protein. Among about 310,000 distinct CDR3 sequences listed, approximately 19% were seen once. The CDR3 has 10 residues. Germline V gene data show CDR1 as DFQATT and CDR2 as SNEGSKA (reference sequence). V was cut by 4 bases and J by 5 bases, with 5 bases left in between. The specimen was PBMCs or a T cell subset sorted from them (not recorded which). This receptor was obtained from a man between 18 and 29 years old who had mild COVID-19 (a few samples of this study predate the infection). Cell type and time point are not known. V and J are TRBV20-1 and TRBJ2-5; no reliable D call. CDR3 DNA sequence: TGCAGTGCTAACTGGGAGACCCAGTACTTC. It is translated as CSANWETQYF.